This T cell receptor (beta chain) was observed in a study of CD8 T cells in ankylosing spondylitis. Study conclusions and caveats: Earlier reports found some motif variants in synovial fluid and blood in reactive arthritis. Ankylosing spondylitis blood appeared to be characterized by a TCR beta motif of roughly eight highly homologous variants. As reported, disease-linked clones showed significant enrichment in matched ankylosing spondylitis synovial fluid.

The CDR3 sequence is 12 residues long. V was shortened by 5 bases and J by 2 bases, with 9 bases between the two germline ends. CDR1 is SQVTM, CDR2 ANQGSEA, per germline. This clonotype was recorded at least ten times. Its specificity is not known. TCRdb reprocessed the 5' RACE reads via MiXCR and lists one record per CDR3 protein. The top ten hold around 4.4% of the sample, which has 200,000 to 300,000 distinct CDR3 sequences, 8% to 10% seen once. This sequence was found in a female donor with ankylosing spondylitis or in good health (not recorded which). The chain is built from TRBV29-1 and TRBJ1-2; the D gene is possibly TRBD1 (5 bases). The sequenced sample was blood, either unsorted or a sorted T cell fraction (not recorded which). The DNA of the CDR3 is TGCAGCGTTCCTCGACAGAACTATGGCTACACCTTC. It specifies CSVPRQNYGYTF.